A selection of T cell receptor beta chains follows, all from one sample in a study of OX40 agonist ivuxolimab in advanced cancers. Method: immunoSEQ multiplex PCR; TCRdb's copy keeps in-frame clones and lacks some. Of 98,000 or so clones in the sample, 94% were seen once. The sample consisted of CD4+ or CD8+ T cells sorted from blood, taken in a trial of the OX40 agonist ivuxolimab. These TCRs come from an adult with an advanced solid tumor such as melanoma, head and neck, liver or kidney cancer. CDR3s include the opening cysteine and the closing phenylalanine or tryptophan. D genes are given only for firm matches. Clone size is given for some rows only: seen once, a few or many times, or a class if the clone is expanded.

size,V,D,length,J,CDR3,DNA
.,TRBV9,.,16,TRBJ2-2,CASSVGRERSTGELFF,TGTGCCAGCAGCGTAGGTAGGGAGAGAAGCACCGGGGAGCTGTTTTTT
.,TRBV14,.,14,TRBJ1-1,CASSVSLGSTEAFF,TGTGCCAGCAGCGTGAGCCTGGGGAGCACTGAAGCTTTCTTT
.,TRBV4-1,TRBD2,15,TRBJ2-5,CASSRGLAGEETQYF,TGCGCCAGCAGCCGAGGACTAGCGGGAGAAGAGACCCAGTACTTC
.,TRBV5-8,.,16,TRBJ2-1,CASSLALGRQYNEQFF,TGTGCCAGCAGCTTGGCCCTCGGAAGGCAGTACAATGAGCAGTTCTTC
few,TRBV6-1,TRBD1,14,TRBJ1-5,CASSEQGGNQPQHF,TGTGCCAGCAGTGAGCAGGGGGGGAATCAGCCCCAGCATTTT
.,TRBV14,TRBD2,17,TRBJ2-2,CASSQLGGAPNTGELFF,TGTGCCAGCAGCCAACTCGGGGGGGCGCCAAACACCGGGGAGCTGTTTTTT
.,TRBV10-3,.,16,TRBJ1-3,CAISENPDGLGNTIYF,TGTGCCATCAGTGAGAACCCCGATGGGCTGGGAAACACCATATATTTT
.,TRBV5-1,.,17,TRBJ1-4,CASSLGHGAATNEKLFF,TGCGCCAGCAGCTTGGGGCACGGTGCTGCAACTAATGAAAAACTGTTTTTT
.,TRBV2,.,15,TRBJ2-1,CASSVGRTVLIEQFF,TGTGCCAGCAGTGTGGGGCGAACCGTTTTGATTGAGCAGTTCTTC
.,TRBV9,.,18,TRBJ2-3,CASSGSPGPNLRTDTQYF,TGTGCCAGCAGCGGATCCCCGGGGCCAAACCTTCGCACAGATACGCAGTATTTT
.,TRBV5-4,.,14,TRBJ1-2,CASSPGTKADGYTF,TGTGCCAGCAGCCCGGGGACAAAAGCGGATGGCTACACCTTC
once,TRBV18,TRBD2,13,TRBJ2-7,CASSPGTIIEQYF,TGTGCCAGCTCACCGGGGACTATCATCGAGCAGTACTTC
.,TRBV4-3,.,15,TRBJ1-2,CASSQQNGLSDGYTF,TGCGCCAGCAGCCAGCAGAATGGCCTTTCAGATGGCTACACCTTC
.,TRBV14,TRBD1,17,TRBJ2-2,CASSRPMTGTNTGELFF,TGTGCCAGCAGCCGACCTATGACAGGGACGAACACCGGGGAGCTGTTTTTT
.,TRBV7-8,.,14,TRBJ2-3,CASSRSTGADTQYF,TGTGCCAGCAGCCGTTCGACTGGCGCAGATACGCAGTATTTT
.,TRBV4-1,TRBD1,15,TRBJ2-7,CASSLGQGSGYEQYF,TGCGCCAGCAGCTTAGGACAGGGGTCGGGCTACGAGCAGTACTTC
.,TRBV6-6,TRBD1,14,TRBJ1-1,CASRRTGTNTEAFF,TGTGCCAGCAGAAGGACAGGGACGAACACTGAAGCTTTCTTT
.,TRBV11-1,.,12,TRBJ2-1,CASSRQRNEQFF,TGTGCCAGCAGCCGTCAACGGAATGAGCAGTTCTTC
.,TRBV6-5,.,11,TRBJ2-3,CASSSGNTQYF,TGTGCCAGCAGCTCGGGGAATACGCAGTATTTT
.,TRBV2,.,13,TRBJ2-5,CASNPPGPGTQYF,TGTGCCAGCAACCCCCCAGGACCTGGGACCCAGTACTTC
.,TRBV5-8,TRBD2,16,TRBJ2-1,CASSLLAGRSYNEQFF,TGTGCCAGCAGCTTACTAGCGGGACGCTCCTACAATGAGCAGTTCTTC
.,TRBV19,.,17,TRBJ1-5,CASSITGTLYSNQPQHF,TGTGCCAGTAGTATTACAGGGACCCTGTATAGCAATCAGCCCCAGCATTTT
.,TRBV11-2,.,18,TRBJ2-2,CASSTLVRGPGDTGELFF,TGTGCCAGCAGCACCCTAGTACGGGGGCCGGGGGACACCGGGGAGCTGTTTTTT
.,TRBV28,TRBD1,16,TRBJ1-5,CASRPNRGQGNQPQHF,TGTGCCAGCAGACCCAACAGGGGACAAGGCAATCAGCCCCAGCATTTT
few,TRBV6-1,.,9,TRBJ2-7,CASSEGQYF,TGTGCCAGCAGTGAAGGGCAGTACTTC
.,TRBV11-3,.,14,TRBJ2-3,CASSLGTYTDTQYF,TGTGCCAGCAGCTTAGGGACCTACACAGATACGCAGTATTTT
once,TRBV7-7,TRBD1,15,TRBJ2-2,CASSLGPRQGGELFF,TGTGCCAGCAGCTTAGGGCCTAGACAGGGCGGGGAGCTGTTTTTT